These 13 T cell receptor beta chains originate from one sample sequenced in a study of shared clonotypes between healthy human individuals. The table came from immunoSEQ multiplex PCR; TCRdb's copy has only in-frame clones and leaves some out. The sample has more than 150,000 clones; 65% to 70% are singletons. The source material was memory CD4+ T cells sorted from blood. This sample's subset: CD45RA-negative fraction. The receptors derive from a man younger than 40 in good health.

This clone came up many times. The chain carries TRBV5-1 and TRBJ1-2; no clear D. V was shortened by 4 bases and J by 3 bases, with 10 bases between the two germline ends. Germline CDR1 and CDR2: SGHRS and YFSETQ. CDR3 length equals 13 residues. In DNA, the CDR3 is TGCGCCAGCAGCGTAAAGGACCACTATGGCTACACCTTC. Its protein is CASSVKDHYGYTF.

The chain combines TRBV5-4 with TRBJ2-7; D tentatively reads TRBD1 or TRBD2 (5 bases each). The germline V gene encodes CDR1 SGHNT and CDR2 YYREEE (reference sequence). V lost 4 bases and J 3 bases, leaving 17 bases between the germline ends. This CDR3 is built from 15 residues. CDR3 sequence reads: CASSPPGTENYEQYF. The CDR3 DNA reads TGTGCCAGCAGCCCTCCTGGGACGGAGAACTACGAGCAGTACTTC.

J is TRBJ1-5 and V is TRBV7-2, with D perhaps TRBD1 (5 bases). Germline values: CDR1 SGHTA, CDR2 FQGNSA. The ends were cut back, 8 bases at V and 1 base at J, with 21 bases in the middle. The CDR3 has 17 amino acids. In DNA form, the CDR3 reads TGTGCCAGCCTATCGAGGGCGCCCAGGGAGAGCAATCAGCCCCAGCATTTT. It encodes CASLSRAPRESNQPQHF.

The CDR3 bases are TGTGCCAGCAGCTTACGTCCGCCGGGGGAGACCCAGTACTTC. It encodes CASSLRPPGETQYF. The chain carries TRBV7-6 and TRBJ2-5; TRBD2 might be the D (5 bases). From germline, CDR1 is SGHVS and CDR2 FNYEAQ. Trimming pared 2 bases from V and 5 bases from J, leaving 12 bases between. CDR3 length: 14 residues.

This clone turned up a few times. CDR3 sequence reads: CASSSRNTEKLFF. CDR3 in DNA: TGTGCCAGTAGTTCCAGAAACACAGAAAAACTGTTTTTT. The chain carries TRBV19 and TRBJ1-4; D not certain. V was shortened by 5 bases and J by 8 bases, with 12 bases between the two germline ends. The CDR3 contains 13 residues. Per the germline V gene, CDR1 is LNHDA and CDR2 is SQIVND (reference sequence).

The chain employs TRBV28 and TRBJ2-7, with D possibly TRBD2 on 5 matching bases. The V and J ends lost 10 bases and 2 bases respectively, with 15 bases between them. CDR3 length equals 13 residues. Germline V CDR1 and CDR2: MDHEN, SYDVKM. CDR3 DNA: TGTGCCACCTTAGCGATCAACCCCTACGAGCAGTACTTC. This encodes CATLAINPYEQYF.

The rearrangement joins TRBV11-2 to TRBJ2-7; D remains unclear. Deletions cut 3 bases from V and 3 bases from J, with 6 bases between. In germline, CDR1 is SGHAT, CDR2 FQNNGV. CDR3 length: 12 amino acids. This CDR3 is CASSFASYEQYF. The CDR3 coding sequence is TGTGCCAGCAGCTTTGCCAGCTACGAGCAGTACTTC.

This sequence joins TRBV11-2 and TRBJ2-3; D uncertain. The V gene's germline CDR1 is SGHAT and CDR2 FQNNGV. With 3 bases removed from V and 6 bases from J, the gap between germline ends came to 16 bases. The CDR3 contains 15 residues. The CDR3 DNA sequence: TGTGCCAGCAGCTTTTTGGGCCTCAGCTCGGATACGCAGTATTTT. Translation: CASSFLGLSSDTQYF.

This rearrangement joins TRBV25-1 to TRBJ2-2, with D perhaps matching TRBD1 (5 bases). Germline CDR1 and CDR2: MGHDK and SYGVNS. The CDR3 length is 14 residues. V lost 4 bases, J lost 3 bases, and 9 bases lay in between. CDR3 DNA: TGTGCCAGCAGTGGGACATTATACACCGGGGAGCTGTTTTTT. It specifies CASSGTLYTGELFF.

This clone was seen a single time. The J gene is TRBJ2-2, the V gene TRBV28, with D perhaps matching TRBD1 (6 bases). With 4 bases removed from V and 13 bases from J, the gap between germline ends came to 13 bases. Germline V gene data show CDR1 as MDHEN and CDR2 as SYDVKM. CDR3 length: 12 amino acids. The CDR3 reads CASSSEPTGLFF. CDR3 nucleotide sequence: TGTGCCAGCAGTTCGGAGCCGACAGGGCTGTTTTTT.

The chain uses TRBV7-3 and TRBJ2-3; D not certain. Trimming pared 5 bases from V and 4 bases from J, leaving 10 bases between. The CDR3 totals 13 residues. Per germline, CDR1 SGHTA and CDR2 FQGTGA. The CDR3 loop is CASSRAHADTQYF. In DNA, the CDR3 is TGTGCCAGCAGCCGAGCCCATGCAGATACGCAGTATTTT. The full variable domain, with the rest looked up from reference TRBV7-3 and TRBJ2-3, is GAGVSQTPSNKVTEKGKYVELRCDPISGHTALYWYRQSLGQGPEFLIYFQGTGAADDSGLPNDRFFAVRPEGSVSTLKIQRTERGDSAVYLCASSRAHADTQYFGPGTRLTVL.

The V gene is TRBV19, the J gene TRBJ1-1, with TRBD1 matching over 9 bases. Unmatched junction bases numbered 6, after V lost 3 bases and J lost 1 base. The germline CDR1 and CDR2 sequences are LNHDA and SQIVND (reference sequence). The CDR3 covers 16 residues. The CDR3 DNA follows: TGTGCCAGTAGTATCCGATTGGGACAGGGGAACACTGAAGCTTTCTTT. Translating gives CASSIRLGQGNTEAFF.

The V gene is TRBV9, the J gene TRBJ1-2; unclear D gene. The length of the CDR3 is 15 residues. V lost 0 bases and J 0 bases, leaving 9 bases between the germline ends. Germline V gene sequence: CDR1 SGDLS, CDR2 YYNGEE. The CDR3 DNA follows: TGTGCCAGCAGCGTAGGACGGGTAGCTAACTATGGCTACACCTTC. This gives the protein CASSVGRVANYGYTF.